The text below deals with one TCR beta chain. No antigen is known for it. Base qualities are not recorded, but no much larger clone differs from it by a single base. These data belong to a study of T cell responses to AZD1222 COVID-19 vaccine (dated by TCRdb to about 2021). Describing the broader study: Because spike-specific TCR depth and breadth did not differ between the two schedules, AZD1222 recipients who got a second dose at roughly 4 weeks were pooled with those who got a second dose at roughly 12 weeks. TCR sequencing covered roughly 230 trial participants: 200 to 220 given two doses of AZD1222 and 26 given two doses of MenACWY control vaccine. Trial participants were enrolled into age subgroups of 18-55, 56-69 and 70-plus years, which contained approximately 150, 28 and 58 TCR-sequenced participants, respectively. General conclusions and limits of the study: Because no day 14 peak-response samples were available, the repertoires could be characterized only after the peak T cell response. Participants were mostly white British, with more females than males. The authors suggested clonal diversity may have been underestimated. Conclusions about previously exposed vaccinees are limited, since just a handful of AZD1222 recipients were seropositive for SARS-CoV-2 at baseline. Spike-specific TCR breadth and depth rose significantly after two AZD1222 doses compared with day 0 and with MenACWY recipients. Reportedly, almost half of the unique spike-specific TCRs recognized epitopes lying outside the regions that are mutated in the B.1.351 and B.1.1.7 variants. Vaccine-associated CD4 TCRs spanned the whole spike protein, with dominant responses in regions 160-218 and 743-854. In the small 56-69-year group, the increase in depth fell short of significance, most likely because of low power.

For this chain, trimming is 8 bases at the V end and 2 bases at the J end, and the number of junction bases without a gene match is 4. The CDR3 contains 14 residues, cysteine and phenylalanine counted. Only the CDR3 portion is preserved as DNA: 42 bases, with reading frame beginning at the first base. From a lookup of the germline V gene, CDR1 and CDR2 are MNHEY and SVGAGI. The CDR3 regions of human TCRbeta chains were analyzed by immunosequencing. Turning to the authors' computational methods: Repertoire TCRs were matched against a reference library of SARS-CoV-2-specific TCRs generated with the MIRA antigen-specificity platform. Breadth meant the fraction of unique TCRs that were SARS-CoV-2-associated, whereas depth meant the fraction of total T cells that were SARS-CoV-2-associated. Using the MIRA data, every spike-specific TCR was mapped to the spike region that the TCR reacted to and assigned to either a CD4 or a CD8 class. Log10-transformed breadth and depth values were compared by one-way ANOVA with Sidak's multiple comparisons tests. Sourced from immuneACCESS, this table was stored by TCRdb with only in-frame sequences that have V and J called. A share of the clones is absent; for the studies checked, an unresolved V gene accounts for under half, and the remainder has no known explanation. The DNA gave D and trimming, while V, J and clone size come from that table. The table for this sample lists 98,000 or so clones; just over 85% of them were counted only once. The ten largest clones add up to 3% to 4% of the sample.

Read against the paper, the sample's time point label means: baseline before first vaccination. Vaccinee samples came from UK trials COV001 and COV002, including a single-blind randomized controlled phase 2/3 trial of AZD1222 (ChAdOx1 nCoV-19) in healthy adults. Trial participant PBMC samples were collected at day 0 and day 28 after the second dose for TCRbeta chain sequencing. The material sequenced was peripheral blood, taken on day 0 of AZD1222 vaccination. The V and J genes are TRBV6-5 and TRBJ2-2, and 8 bases in between align with TRBD2. The sequence derives from an adult in good health. The CDR3 protein: CASRGLANTGELFF. The nucleotides read TGTGCCAGCCGAGGACTAGCCAACACCGGGGAGCTGTTTTTT.